Described below is a single T cell receptor beta chain sequence and its context. What it binds is not known. The data originate from a study of OX40 agonist ivuxolimab in advanced cancers. Findings and caveats of the study: In general, CD8+ T cells held more expanded clones than CD4+ did, on average. Within 6 weeks, CD4+ and CD8+ blood T cells expanded clonally at 0.1 to 3.0 mg/kg.

Libraries were prepared by immunoSEQ multiplex PCR; TCRdb keeps only in-frame clonotypes and omits some of them. This repertoire shows roughly 20,000 clones, 85% to 90% found once; its top ten account for approximately 32%. CDR3 length equals 15 residues. Unmatched junction bases numbered 4, after V lost 6 bases and J lost 2 bases. Germline V gene sequence: CDR1 MNHEY, CDR2 SMNVEV (reference sequence). The sample consisted of CD4+ or CD8+ T cells sorted from blood, taken in a trial of the OX40 agonist ivuxolimab. The rearrangement joins TRBV27 to TRBJ1-3; TRBD1 aligns across 10 bases. This clonotype was sampled from an adult with an advanced solid tumor such as melanoma, head and neck, liver or kidney cancer. The DNA of the CDR3 is TGTGCCAGCAGCTATGGACAGGGGGCTGGAAACACCATATATTTT. Translating it yields CASSYGQGAGNTIYF.